This T cell receptor (beta chain) originates from a study of shared clonotypes between healthy human individuals. Germline V gene data show CDR1 as SGHVS and CDR2 as FQNEAQ. The CDR3 is 18 residues long. V shed 2 bases and J 0 bases; nucleotides not matched to a gene: 8. The assay was immunoSEQ multiplex PCR, and TCRdb's table has in-frame clones only and misses some. This table has about 820,000 clones, about 92% appearing once. Terminally differentiated effector memory CD45RA+ cells were excluded from the naive CD8 cells, which were CD45RO-negative and positively selected for CCR7. The sample holds one count of this clone. No antigen is known for it. Points from the study as a whole: As a rule, naive subsets had a larger estimated richness than memory subsets.

Material for sequencing was naive CD8+ T cells sorted from blood. The chain employs TRBV7-8 and TRBJ1-3; TRBD1 matches at 9 bases. The clonotype originates from a man aged 25 to 40 in good health. CDR3 amino acids: CASSLRLWTGASGNTIYF. CDR3 in DNA: TGTGCCAGCAGCTTAAGGTTGTGGACAGGGGCCTCTGGAAACACCATATATTTT.